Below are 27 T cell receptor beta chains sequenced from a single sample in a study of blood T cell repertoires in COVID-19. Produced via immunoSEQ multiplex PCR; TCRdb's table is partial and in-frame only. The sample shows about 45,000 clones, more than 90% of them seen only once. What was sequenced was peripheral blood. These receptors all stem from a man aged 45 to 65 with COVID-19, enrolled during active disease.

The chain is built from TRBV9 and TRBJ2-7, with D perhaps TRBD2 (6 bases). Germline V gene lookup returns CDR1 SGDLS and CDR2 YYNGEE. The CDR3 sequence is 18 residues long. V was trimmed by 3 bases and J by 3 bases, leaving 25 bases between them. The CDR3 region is CASSERPDGGDGHYEQYF. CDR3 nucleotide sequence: TGTGCCAGCAGCGAAAGGCCCGATGGCGGGGACGGCCACTACGAGCAGTACTTC.

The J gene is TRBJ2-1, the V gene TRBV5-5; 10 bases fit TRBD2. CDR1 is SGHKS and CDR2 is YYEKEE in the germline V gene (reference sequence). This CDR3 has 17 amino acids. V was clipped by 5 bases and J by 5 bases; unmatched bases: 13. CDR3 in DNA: TGTGCCAGCAGTCTTTACCCGGGACTAGCGCCCGACAATGAGCAGTTCTTC. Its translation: CASSLYPGLAPDNEQFF.

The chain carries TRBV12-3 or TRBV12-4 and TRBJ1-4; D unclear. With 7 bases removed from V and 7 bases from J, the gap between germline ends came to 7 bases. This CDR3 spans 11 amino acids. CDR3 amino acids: CASMRGEKLFF. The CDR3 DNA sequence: TGTGCCAGCATGCGGGGTGAAAAACTGTTTTTT.

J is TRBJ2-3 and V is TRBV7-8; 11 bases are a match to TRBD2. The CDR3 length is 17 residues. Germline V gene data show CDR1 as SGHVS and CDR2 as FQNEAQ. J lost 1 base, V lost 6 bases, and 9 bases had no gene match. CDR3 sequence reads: CASRENSGRARTDTQYF. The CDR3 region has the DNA TGTGCCAGCAGGGAAAATAGCGGGAGGGCTCGCACAGATACGCAGTATTTT. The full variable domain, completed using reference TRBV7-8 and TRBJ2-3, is GAGVSQSPRYKVAKRGQDVALRCDPISGHVSLFWYQQALGQGPEFLTYFQNEAQLDKSGLPSDRFFAERPEGSVSTLKIQRTQQEDSAVYLCASRENSGRARTDTQYFGPGTRLTVL.

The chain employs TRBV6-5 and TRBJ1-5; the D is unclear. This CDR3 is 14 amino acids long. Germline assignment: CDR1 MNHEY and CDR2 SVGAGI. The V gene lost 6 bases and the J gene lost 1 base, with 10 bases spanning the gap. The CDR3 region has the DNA TGTGCCAGCAGCCCACAACGAAGCAATCAGCCCCAGCATTTT. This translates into CASSPQRSNQPQHF.

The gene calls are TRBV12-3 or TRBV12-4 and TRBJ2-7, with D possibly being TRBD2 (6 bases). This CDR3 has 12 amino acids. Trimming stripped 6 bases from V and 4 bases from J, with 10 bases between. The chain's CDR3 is CASSRGAYEQYF. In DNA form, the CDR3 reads TGTGCCAGCAGCCGCGGGGCTTACGAGCAGTACTTC.

CDR3 protein: CATSREARPGYYGYTF. In DNA, the CDR3 is TGTGCCACCAGCAGAGAGGCACGACCGGGTTACTATGGCTACACCTTC. This chain uses TRBV15 with TRBJ1-2; D is unresolved. V lost 0 bases, J lost 3 bases, and 14 bases lay in between. Germline V CDR1 and CDR2: LNHNV, YYDKDF (reference sequence). The CDR3 length is 16 residues.

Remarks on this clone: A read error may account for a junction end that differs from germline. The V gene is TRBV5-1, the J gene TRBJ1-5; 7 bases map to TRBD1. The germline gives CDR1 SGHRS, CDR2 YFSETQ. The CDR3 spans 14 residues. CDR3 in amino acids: CASSQGGSDQPQHF. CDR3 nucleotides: TGCGCCAGCAGCCAGGGGGGTAGCGATCAGCCCCAGCATTTT.

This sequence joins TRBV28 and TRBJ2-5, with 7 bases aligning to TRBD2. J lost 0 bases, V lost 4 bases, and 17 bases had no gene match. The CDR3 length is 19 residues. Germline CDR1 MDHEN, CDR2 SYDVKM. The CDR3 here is CASSWGGGIGGWDQETQYF. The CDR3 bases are TGTGCCAGCAGTTGGGGGGGAGGAATTGGAGGATGGGACCAAGAGACCCAGTACTTC.

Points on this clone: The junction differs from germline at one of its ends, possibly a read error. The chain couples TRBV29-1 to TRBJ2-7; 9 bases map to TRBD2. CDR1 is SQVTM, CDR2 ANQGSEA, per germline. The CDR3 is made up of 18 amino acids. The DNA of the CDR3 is TGCGGCGTTGAAGAGGCAGGGGGATCGCTAGCGGGGACCTACGAGCAGTACTTC. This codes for CGVEEAGGSLAGTYEQYF.

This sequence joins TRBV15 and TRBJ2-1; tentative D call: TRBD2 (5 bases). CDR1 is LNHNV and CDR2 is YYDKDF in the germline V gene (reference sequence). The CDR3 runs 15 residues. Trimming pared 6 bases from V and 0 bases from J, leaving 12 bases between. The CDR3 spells CATSRAGDSYNEQFF. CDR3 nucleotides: TGTGCCACCAGTCGGGCGGGCGACTCCTACAATGAGCAGTTCTTC. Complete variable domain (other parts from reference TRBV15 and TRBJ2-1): DAMVIQNPRYQVTQFGKPVTLSCSQTLNHNVMYWYQQKSSQAPKLLFHYYDKDFNNEADTPDNFQSRRPNTSFCFLDIRSPGLGDTAMYLCATSRAGDSYNEQFFGPGTRLTVL.

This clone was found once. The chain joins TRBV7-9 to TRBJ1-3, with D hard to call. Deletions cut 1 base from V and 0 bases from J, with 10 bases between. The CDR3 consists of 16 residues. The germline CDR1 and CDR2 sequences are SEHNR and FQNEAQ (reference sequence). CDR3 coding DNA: TGTGCCAGCAGCTTAGATCGTCCGGTCTCTGGAAACACCATATATTTT. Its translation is CASSLDRPVSGNTIYF. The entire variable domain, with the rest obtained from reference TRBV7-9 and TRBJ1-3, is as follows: DTGVSQNPRHKITKRGQNVTFRCDPISEHNRLYWYRQTLGQGPEFLTYFQNEAQLEKSRLLSDRFSAERPKGSFSTLEIQRTEQGDSAMYLCASSLDRPVSGNTIYFGEGSWLTVV.

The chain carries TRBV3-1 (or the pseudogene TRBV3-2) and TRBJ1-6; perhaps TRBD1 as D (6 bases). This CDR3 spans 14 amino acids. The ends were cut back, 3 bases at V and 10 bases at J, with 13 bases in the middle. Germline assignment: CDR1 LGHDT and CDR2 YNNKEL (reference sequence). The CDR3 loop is CASSQGRTVSPLHF. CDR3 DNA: TGTGCCAGCAGCCAGGGAAGGACAGTGTCACCCCTCCACTTT.

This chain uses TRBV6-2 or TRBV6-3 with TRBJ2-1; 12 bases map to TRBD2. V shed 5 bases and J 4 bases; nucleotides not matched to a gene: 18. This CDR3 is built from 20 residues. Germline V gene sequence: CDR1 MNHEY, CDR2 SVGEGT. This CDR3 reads CASSLPPLAGGSGVYNEQFF. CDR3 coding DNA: TGTGCCAGCAGTCTACCCCCCCTAGCGGGAGGGTCGGGGGTATACAATGAGCAGTTCTTC.

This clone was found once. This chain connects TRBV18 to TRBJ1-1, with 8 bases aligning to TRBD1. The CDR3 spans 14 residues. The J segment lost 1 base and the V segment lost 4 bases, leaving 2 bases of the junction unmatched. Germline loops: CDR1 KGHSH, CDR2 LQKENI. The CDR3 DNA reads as TGTGCCAGCTCACAGGGGACAGGGAACACTGAAGCTTTCTTT. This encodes CASSQGTGNTEAFF.

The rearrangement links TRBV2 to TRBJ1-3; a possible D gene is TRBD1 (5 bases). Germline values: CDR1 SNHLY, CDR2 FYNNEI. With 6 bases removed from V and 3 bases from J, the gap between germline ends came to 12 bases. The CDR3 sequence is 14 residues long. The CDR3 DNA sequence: TGTGCCAGCAGGTTACAGGCCTTTGGAAACACCATATATTTT. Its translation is CASRLQAFGNTIYF.

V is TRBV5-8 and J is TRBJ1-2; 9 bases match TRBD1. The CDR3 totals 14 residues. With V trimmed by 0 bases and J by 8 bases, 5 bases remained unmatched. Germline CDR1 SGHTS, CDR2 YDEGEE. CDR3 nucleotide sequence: TGTGCCAGCAGCTTGGTACAGGGGGCTGGCGGCTACACCTTC. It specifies CASSLVQGAGGYTF.

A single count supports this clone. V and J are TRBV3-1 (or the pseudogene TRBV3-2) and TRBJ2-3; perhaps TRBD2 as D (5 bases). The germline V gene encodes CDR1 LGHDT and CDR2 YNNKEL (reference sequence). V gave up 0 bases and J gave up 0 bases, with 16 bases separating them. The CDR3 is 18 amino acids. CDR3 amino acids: CASSQEDLGGRSTDTQYF. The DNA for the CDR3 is TGTGCCAGCAGCCAAGAAGATCTTGGCGGGCGGAGCACAGATACGCAGTATTTT.

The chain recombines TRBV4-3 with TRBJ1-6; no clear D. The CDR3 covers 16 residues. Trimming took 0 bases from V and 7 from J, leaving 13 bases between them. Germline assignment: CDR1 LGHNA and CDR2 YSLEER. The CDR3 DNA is TGCGCCAGCAGCCAAGATGGGCGCCAGGTGAATTCACCCCTCCACTTT. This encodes CASSQDGRQVNSPLHF.

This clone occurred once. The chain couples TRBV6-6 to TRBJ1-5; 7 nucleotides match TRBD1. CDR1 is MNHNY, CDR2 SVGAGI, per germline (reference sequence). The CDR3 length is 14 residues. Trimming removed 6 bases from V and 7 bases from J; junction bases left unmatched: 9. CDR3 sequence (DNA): TGTGCCAGCAGCCGACAGGGATCGGACCAGCCCCAGCATTTT. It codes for CASSRQGSDQPQHF.

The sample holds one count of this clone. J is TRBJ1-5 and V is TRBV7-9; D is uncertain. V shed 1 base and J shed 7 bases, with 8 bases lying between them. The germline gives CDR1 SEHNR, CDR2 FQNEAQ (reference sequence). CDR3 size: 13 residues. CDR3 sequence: CASSLVSGQPQHF. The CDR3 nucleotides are TGTGCCAGCAGCTTAGTGAGCGGGCAGCCCCAGCATTTT.

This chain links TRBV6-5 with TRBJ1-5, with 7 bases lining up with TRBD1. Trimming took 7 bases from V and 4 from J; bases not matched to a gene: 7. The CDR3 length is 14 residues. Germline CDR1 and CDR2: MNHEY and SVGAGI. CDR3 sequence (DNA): TGTGCCAGCACGACAGGGATTCTGAATCAGCCCCAGCATTTT. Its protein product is CASTTGILNQPQHF.

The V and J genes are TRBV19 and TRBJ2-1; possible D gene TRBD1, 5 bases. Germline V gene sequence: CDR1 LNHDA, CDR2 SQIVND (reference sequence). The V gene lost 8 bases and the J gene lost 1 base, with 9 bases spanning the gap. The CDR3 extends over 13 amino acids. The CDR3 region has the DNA TGTGCCAGTGGGGCGAGGTCCTACAATGAGCAGTTCTTC. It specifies CASGARSYNEQFF.

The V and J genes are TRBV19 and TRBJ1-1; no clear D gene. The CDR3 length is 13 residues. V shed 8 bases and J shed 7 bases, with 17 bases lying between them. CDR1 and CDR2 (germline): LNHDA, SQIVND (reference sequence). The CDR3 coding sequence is TGTGCCAGTCTAAGTCCGGGGAGAGGTGAAGCTTTCTTT. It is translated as CASLSPGRGEAFF.

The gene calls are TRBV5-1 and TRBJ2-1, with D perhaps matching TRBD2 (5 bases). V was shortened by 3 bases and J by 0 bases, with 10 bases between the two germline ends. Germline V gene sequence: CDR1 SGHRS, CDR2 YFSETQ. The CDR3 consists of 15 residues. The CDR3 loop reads CASSSTSFSYNEQFF. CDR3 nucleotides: TGCGCCAGCAGCTCAACTAGTTTCTCCTACAATGAGCAGTTCTTC.

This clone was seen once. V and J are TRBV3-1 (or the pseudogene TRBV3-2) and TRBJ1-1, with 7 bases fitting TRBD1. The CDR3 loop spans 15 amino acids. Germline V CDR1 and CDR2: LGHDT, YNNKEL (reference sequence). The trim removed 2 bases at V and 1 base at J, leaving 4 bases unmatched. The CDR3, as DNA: TGTGCCAGCAGCCAACCTCACAGGGGGAACACTGAAGCTTTCTTT. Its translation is CASSQPHRGNTEAFF.

This CDR3 reads CASSVVGGNTIYF. The CDR3 DNA reads TGTGCCAGCAGTGTAGTCGGTGGAAACACCATATATTTT. This chain joins TRBV2 and TRBJ1-3, with D hard to call. The CDR3 is 13 amino acids. Between the trimmed V and J ends, which lost 4 bases and 3 bases, there was a span of 7 bases. CDR1 SNHLY and CDR2 FYNNEI come from the germline V gene. Using reference TRBV2 and TRBJ1-3 for the parts outside the CDR3, the full variable domain is EPEVTQTPSHQVTQMGQEVILRCVPISNHLYFYWYRQILGQKVEFLVSFYNNEISEKSEIFDDQFSVERPDGSNFTLKIRSTKLEDSAMYFCASSVVGGNTIYFGEGSWLTVV.